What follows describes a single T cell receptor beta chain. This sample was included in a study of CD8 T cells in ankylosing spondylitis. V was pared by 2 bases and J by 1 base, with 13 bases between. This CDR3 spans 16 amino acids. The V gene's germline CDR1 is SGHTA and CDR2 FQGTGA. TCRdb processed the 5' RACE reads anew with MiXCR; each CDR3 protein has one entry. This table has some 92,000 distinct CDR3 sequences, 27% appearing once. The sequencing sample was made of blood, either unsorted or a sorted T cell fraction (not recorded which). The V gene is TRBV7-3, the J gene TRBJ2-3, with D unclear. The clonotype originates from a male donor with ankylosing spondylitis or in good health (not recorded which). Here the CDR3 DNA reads TGTGCCAGCAGCTTAGACGGCGGCGCTGGCACAGATACGCAGTATTTT. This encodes CASSLDGGAGTDTQYF.